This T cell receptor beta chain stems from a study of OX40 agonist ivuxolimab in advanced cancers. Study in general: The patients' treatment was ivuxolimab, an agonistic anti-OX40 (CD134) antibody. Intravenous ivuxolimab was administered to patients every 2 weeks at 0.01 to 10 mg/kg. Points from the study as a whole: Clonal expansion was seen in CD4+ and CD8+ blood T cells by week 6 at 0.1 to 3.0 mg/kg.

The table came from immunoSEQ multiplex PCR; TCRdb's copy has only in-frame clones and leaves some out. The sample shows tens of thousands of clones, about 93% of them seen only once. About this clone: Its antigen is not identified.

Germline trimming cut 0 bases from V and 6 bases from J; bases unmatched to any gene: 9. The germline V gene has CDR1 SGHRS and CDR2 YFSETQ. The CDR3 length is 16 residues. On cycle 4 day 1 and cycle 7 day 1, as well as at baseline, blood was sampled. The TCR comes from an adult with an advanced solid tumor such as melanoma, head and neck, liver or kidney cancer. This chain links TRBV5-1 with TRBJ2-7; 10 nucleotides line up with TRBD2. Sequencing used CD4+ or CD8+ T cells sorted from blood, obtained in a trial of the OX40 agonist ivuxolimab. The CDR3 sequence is CASSLVASGRKGEQYF. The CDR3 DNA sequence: TGCGCCAGCAGCTTGGTAGCTAGCGGGAGAAAGGGCGAGCAGTACTTC.